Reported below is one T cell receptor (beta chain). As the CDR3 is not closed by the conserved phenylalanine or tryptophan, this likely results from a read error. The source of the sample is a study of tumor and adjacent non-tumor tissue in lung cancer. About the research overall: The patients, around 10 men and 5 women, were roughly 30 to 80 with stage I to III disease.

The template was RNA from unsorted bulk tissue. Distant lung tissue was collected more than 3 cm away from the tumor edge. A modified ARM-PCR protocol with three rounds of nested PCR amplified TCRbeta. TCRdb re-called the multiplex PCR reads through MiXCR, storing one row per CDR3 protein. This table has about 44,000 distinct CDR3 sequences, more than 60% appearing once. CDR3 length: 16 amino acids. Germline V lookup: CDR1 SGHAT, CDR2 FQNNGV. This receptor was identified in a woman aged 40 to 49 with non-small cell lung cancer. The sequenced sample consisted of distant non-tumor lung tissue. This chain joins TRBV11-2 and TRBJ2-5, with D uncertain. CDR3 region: CVSSLVGRSVQETQYS. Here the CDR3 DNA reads TGTGTCAGCAGCTTAGTTGGGCGGAGTGTCCAAGAGACCCAGTACTCC.